This T cell receptor beta chain was documented in a study of PD-1 blockade in classical Hodgkin lymphoma. As regards this clone: Antigen specificity is unknown.

Study-level points and caveats: Exclusion removed patients who began nivolumab under 1 year after ASCT. Causes of the repertoire differences remain undefined, possibly disease activity or prior therapy. Newly diagnosed patients were said to have less baseline TCR diversity than healthy donors did.

Time point described: cycle 4 day 1 (C4D1), after more than five weeks of nivolumab. Autologous stem cell transplantation was followed by relapse in every patient, and brentuximab vedotin exposure varied. Relapsed/refractory classical Hodgkin lymphoma patients had complete, partial or progressive responses. Method: immunoSEQ multiplex PCR; TCRdb's copy keeps in-frame clones and lacks some. This table has 50,000 to 65,000 clones, 70% to 90% appearing once. The CDR3 covers 13 residues. Germline assignment: CDR1 MNHEY and CDR2 SVGAGI. Trimming stripped 8 bases from V and 7 bases from J, with 15 bases between.

This TCR derives from a human donor with classical Hodgkin lymphoma. The specimen comprised peripheral blood mononuclear cells (PBMCs), sampled before the fourth cycle of nivolumab. The chain has TRBV6-5 and TRBJ2-1; D is unresolved. The CDR3 region has the DNA TGTGCCAGCGGATACCCCGCCCGGAATGAGCAGTTCTTC. It translates to CASGYPARNEQFF.